This entry lists 27 T cell receptor beta chains sequenced from one sample in a study of T cell responses to AZD1222 COVID-19 vaccine. Assay used: immunoSEQ multiplex PCR; TCRdb lists only in-frame clones, some missing. The data show around 150,000 clones, 88% seen once. This specimen was peripheral blood, taken 28 days after the second AZD1222 dose. The receptors stem from an adult who received the AZD1222 COVID-19 vaccine.

The chain couples TRBV6-5 to TRBJ1-5, with a tentative D call TRBD1 (5 bases). V lost 0 bases and J lost 11, with 11 bases in between. The CDR3 sequence is 13 residues long. CDR1 MNHEY and CDR2 SVGAGI come from the germline V gene. The CDR3 sequence is CASSYSEGLAQHF. The CDR3 bases are TGTGCCAGCAGTTACTCGGAGGGGTTGGCCCAGCATTTT.

V and J are TRBV5-1 and TRBJ1-1; the match to TRBD1 covers 7 bases. V gave up 4 bases and J gave up 2 bases; unmatched junction bases: 5. CDR1 is SGHRS and CDR2 is YFSETQ in the germline V gene. The length of the CDR3 is 14 residues. The CDR3 spells CASSGYRGNTEAFF. The CDR3 DNA sequence: TGCGCCAGCAGCGGCTACAGGGGCAACACTGAAGCTTTCTTT.

The sample holds one count of this clone. CDR3 in amino acids: CASSGGGVNEQFF. As DNA, the CDR3 is TGCGCCAGCAGCGGGGGAGGGGTCAATGAGCAGTTCTTC. The chain combines TRBV5-1 with TRBJ2-1, with 7 bases matching TRBD2. The germline gives CDR1 SGHRS, CDR2 YFSETQ. This CDR3 contains 13 residues. V shed 4 bases, J shed 6 bases, and the junction held 4 bases outside the gene matches.

The rearrangement joins TRBV5-1 to TRBJ2-2; 12 nucleotides match TRBD2. V lost 3 bases to trimming and J lost 3 bases; unmatched junction nucleotides: 9. Germline lookup yields CDR1 SGHRS and CDR2 YFSETQ. This CDR3 comprises 18 residues. This chain's CDR3 is CASSSRRTSGADTGELFF. The CDR3, as DNA: TGCGCCAGCAGCTCCAGACGGACTAGCGGGGCGGACACCGGGGAGCTGTTTTTT. Looking up the rest from reference TRBV5-1 and TRBJ2-2 gives the full variable domain: KAGVTQTPRYLIKTRGQQVTLSCSPISGHRSVSWYQQTPGQGLQFLFEYFSETQRNKGNFPGRFSGRQFSNSRSEMNVSTLELGDSALYLCASSSRRTSGADTGELFFGEGSRLTVL.

The chain carries TRBV5-1 and TRBJ1-2; D not certain. CDR1 and CDR2 (germline): SGHRS, YFSETQ. The CDR3 is made up of 13 amino acids. V lost 2 bases, J lost 8 bases, and 13 bases lay in between. Here the CDR3 DNA reads TGCGCCAGCAGCTTTTTGGAGGGCGGCGGCTACACCTTC. It specifies CASSFLEGGGYTF. Supplemented by reference TRBV5-1 and TRBJ1-2, the full variable domain reads KAGVTQTPRYLIKTRGQQVTLSCSPISGHRSVSWYQQTPGQGLQFLFEYFSETQRNKGNFPGRFSGRQFSNSRSEMNVSTLELGDSALYLCASSFLEGGGYTFGSGTRLTVV.

The rearrangement joins TRBV28 to TRBJ2-5; D may be TRBD1 (6 bases). This CDR3 is 17 amino acids long. CDR1 is MDHEN, CDR2 SYDVKM, per germline. V was clipped by 5 bases and J by 2 bases, with 21 bases between them. The DNA for the CDR3 is TGTGCCAGCAGTGCTGACCTGACGTTGGGGGCTCAAGAGACCCAGTACTTC. It encodes CASSADLTLGAQETQYF.

The chain employs TRBV6-1 and TRBJ1-6; tentatively, D is TRBD1 (5 bases). This CDR3 has 13 amino acids. Per germline, CDR1 MNHNS and CDR2 SASEGT. Trimming stripped 3 bases from V and 10 bases from J, with 10 bases between. CDR3 loop: CASSDGAASPLHF. Here the CDR3 DNA reads TGTGCCAGCAGTGACGGGGCAGCATCACCCCTCCACTTT.

V and J are TRBV7-9 and TRBJ2-1, with D hard to call. Germline V lookup: CDR1 SEHNR, CDR2 FQNEAQ (reference sequence). The CDR3 sequence is 17 residues long. Trimming took off 3 bases at V and 0 bases at J, with 15 bases between the two ends. Written as DNA, the CDR3 is TGTGCCAGCAGCTTTCGTCCGGCCGGAGTCTCCTACAATGAGCAGTTCTTC. It yields the protein CASSFRPAGVSYNEQFF.

V gene TRBV27 combines with J gene TRBJ1-2; D is uncertain. The CDR3 runs to 12 residues. Germline loops: CDR1 MNHEY, CDR2 SMNVEV (reference sequence). The V gene lost 8 bases and the J gene lost 4 bases, with 11 bases spanning the gap. This chain's CDR3 is CASGRKFYGYTF. The CDR3 DNA is TGTGCCAGCGGGCGGAAGTTCTATGGCTACACCTTC.

The J gene is TRBJ1-2, the V gene TRBV30; the D gene is possibly TRBD1 (6 bases). CDR1 and CDR2 (germline): GTSNPN, SVGIG (reference sequence). Trimming removed 2 bases from V and 4 bases from J, with 14 bases in between. This CDR3 region has 14 residues. The CDR3 reads CAWSFLGAGYGYTF. CDR3 DNA: TGTGCCTGGAGTTTTCTGGGGGCTGGCTATGGCTACACCTTC.

This sequence joins TRBV7-6 and TRBJ2-5; 8 positions agree with TRBD1. The CDR3 sequence is 15 residues long. CDR1 and CDR2 (germline): SGHVS, FNYEAQ. V lost 5 bases and J lost 4; bases outside the gene matches: 9. CDR3 amino acids: CASSERTGLGETQYF. The CDR3 nucleotides read TGTGCCAGCAGCGAACGGACAGGGTTAGGAGAGACCCAGTACTTC.

The genes are TRBV19 and TRBJ2-3; 8 bases agree with TRBD2. CDR3 length: 14 amino acids. Per the germline V gene, CDR1 is LNHDA and CDR2 is SQIVND (reference sequence). The trim removed 5 bases at V and 0 bases at J, leaving 1 base unmatched. CDR3 coding DNA: TGTGCCAGTAGTCAGCGGGGGAGCACAGATACGCAGTATTTT. Protein product: CASSQRGSTDTQYF.

The chain joins TRBV19 to TRBJ1-5; 8 bases agree with TRBD1. The CDR3 contains 15 residues. V lost 4 bases and J lost 2; bases outside the gene matches: 4. Germline CDR1 reads LNHDA; CDR2 reads SQIVND (reference sequence). CDR3 in amino acids: CASSRGQEGNQPQHF. CDR3 sequence (DNA): TGTGCCAGTAGTAGGGGACAGGAAGGCAATCAGCCCCAGCATTTT.

V usage is TRBV7-2 and J usage is TRBJ1-1; no clear D. Germline CDR1 and CDR2: SGHTA and FQGNSA. This CDR3 is 16 amino acids long. V was clipped by 10 bases and J by 1 base, with 22 bases between them. The CDR3 sequence is CANTQLGLVGNTEAFF. The CDR3 DNA reads as TGTGCCAACACCCAACTAGGCCTCGTTGGGAACACTGAAGCTTTCTTT. Full variable domain (outside the CDR3, taken from reference TRBV7-2 and TRBJ1-1): GAGVSQSPSNKVTEKGKDVELRCDPISGHTALYWYRQSLGQGLEFLIYFQGNSAPDKSGLPSDRFSAERTGGSVSTLTIQRTQQEDSAVYLCANTQLGLVGNTEAFFGQGTRLTVV.

The chain carries TRBV3-1 (or the pseudogene TRBV3-2) and TRBJ2-2; 10 nucleotides match TRBD2. J gave up 8 bases and V 3 bases, and 3 bases lay outside the gene matches. This CDR3 contains 14 residues. Looked up from germline, CDR1 is LGHDT and CDR2 is YNNKEL (reference sequence). The CDR3, as DNA: TGTGCCAGCAGCCAGGGACTAGCGATGGGGGAGCTGTTTTTT. Translation: CASSQGLAMGELFF.

The genes are TRBV7-9 and TRBJ2-5; either TRBD1 or TRBD2 may fit D (5 bases each). V lost 5 bases and J 0 bases, leaving 7 bases between the germline ends. CDR3 length equals 13 residues. CDR1 is SEHNR and CDR2 is FQNEAQ in the germline V gene (reference sequence). CDR3 coding DNA: TGTGCCAGCAGCCGGGGACACCAAGAGACCCAGTACTTC. This gives the protein CASSRGHQETQYF.

The chain uses TRBV19 and TRBJ2-2; TRBD2 aligns across 13 bases. Per germline, CDR1 LNHDA and CDR2 SQIVND (reference sequence). Losses at the gene ends were 9 bases for V and 3 bases for J; bases not matched to a gene: 7. The length of the CDR3 is 16 residues. CDR3 bases: TGTGCCAGCAGACAGGGACTAGCGGGATACACCGGGGAGCTGTTTTTT. The encoded protein is CASRQGLAGYTGELFF.

V and J are TRBV3-1 (or the pseudogene TRBV3-2) and TRBJ1-5; TRBD1 might be the D (6 bases). This CDR3 region has 15 residues. CDR1 and CDR2 from the germline V gene are LGHDT and YNNKEL (reference sequence). V was trimmed by 5 bases and J by 4 bases, leaving 15 bases between them. CDR3 amino acids: CASSKQGGANQPQHF. DNA of the CDR3: TGTGCCAGCAGCAAACAAGGGGGGGCAAATCAGCCCCAGCATTTT.

The gene calls are TRBV19 and TRBJ2-3; TRBD1 matches at 8 bases. The CDR3 totals 16 residues. Germline V lookup: CDR1 LNHDA, CDR2 SQIVND (reference sequence). Germline trimming cut 3 bases from V and 4 bases from J; bases unmatched to any gene: 9. CDR3 coding DNA: TGTGCCAGTAGTATGGACAGGGCTCCTGACGCAGATACGCAGTATTTT. It encodes CASSMDRAPDADTQYF.

The gene calls are TRBV4-2 and TRBJ1-2, with TRBD1 identical over 9 bases. Germline trimming cut 4 bases from V and 4 bases from J; bases unmatched to any gene: 7. This CDR3 is built from 15 residues. Per germline, CDR1 LGHNA and CDR2 YNFKEQ. For the CDR3, the DNA is TGTGCCAGCAGCCCCGGGACAGGGAGCTCCTATGGCTACACCTTC. The encoded protein is CASSPGTGSSYGYTF.

The count of this clone is one. The chain combines TRBV5-4 with TRBJ2-5; unclear D gene. In germline, CDR1 is SGHNT, CDR2 YYREEE (reference sequence). This CDR3 is built from 14 residues. Trimming took off 4 bases at V and 5 bases at J, with 15 bases between the two ends. CDR3 DNA: TGTGCCAGCAGCGCCACAGTAGAACGGGAGACCCAGTACTTC. Translated, it gives CASSATVERETQYF.

This clone has just a few counts. The rearrangement links TRBV20-1 to TRBJ2-7; D is unresolved. The CDR3 sequence is 14 residues long. The germline gives CDR1 DFQATT, CDR2 SNEGSKA (reference sequence). V was clipped by 3 bases and J by 6 bases, with 18 bases between them. CDR3 amino acids: CSASSAHQKLEQYF. In DNA form, the CDR3 reads TGCAGTGCTAGTTCGGCACATCAGAAACTCGAGCAGTACTTC.

The chain carries TRBV4-1 and TRBJ2-5, with TRBD2 as a possible D gene (5 bases). The CDR3 extends over 14 amino acids. The V and J ends lost 4 bases and 4 bases respectively, with 13 bases between them. CDR1 and CDR2 from the germline V gene are MGHRA and YSYEKL. For the CDR3, the DNA is TGCGCCAGCAGCCCGTTAGGAGGACGAGAGACCCAGTACTTC. Translation gives CASSPLGGRETQYF.

V usage is TRBV21-1 and J usage is TRBJ2-1. TRBV21-1 is flagged as a pseudogene. This CDR3 is 17 amino acids long. CDR3 DNA: TGTGCCAGCAGCCCGGGGCCTTACTCCGTCAGGAACAATGAGCAGTTCTTC. This gives the protein CASSPGPYSVRNNEQFF.

The rearrangement joins TRBV7-2 to TRBJ1-2; 8 nucleotides agree with TRBD1. Looked up from germline, CDR1 is SGHTA and CDR2 is FQGNSA. After removal of 3 bases from V and 8 bases from J, the junction contained 8 bases not matched to a gene. The CDR3 length is 14 residues. CDR3 in amino acids: CASSFSGTGGGYTF. The CDR3 coding sequence is TGTGCCAGCAGCTTCTCCGGGACAGGTGGCGGCTACACCTTC.

Of note for this clone: The same CDR3 also results from other DNA sequences found in this sample. The genes are TRBV30 and TRBJ2-1; D gene ambiguous. The germline CDR1 and CDR2 sequences are GTSNPN and SVGIG (reference sequence). The CDR3 contains 11 residues. The V gene lost 1 base and the J gene lost 3 bases, with 1 base spanning the gap. Here the CDR3 reads CAWSGYNEQFF. The CDR3 bases are TGTGCCTGGAGTGGCTACAATGAGCAGTTCTTC.

The chain employs TRBV4-1 and TRBJ1-1; 7 positions agree with TRBD1. The CDR3 is made up of 14 amino acids. V was clipped by 4 bases and J by 5 bases; unmatched bases: 7. The germline V gene has CDR1 MGHRA and CDR2 YSYEKL. The CDR3 loop is CASSPQQGTTEAFF. The CDR3 nucleotides are TGCGCCAGCAGCCCACAACAGGGGACGACTGAAGCTTTCTTT.